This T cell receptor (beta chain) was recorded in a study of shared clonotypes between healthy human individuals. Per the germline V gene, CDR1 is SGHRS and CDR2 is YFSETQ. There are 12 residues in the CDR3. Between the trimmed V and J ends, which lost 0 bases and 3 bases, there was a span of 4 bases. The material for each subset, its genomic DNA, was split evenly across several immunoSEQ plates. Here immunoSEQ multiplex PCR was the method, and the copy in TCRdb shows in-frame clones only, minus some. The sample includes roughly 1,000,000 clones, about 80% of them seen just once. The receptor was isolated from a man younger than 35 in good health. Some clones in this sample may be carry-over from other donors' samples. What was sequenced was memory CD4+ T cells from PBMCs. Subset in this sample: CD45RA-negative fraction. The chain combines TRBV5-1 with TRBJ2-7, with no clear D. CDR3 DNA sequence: TGCGCCAGCAGCTTGGGTTACTACGAGCAGTACTTC. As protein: CASSLGYYEQYF.